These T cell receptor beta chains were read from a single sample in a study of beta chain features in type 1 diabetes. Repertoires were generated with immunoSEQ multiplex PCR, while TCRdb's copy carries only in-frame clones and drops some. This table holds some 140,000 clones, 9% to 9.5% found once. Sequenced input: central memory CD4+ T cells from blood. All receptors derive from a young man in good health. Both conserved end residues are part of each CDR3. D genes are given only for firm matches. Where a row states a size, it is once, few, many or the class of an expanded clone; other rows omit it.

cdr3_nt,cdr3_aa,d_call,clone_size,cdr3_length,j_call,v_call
TGTGCCAGCAGCTTAGCGCAGGGAGGGGATACGCAGTATTTT,CASSLAQGGDTQYF,TRBD2,-,14,TRBJ2-3,TRBV7-2
TGTGCCAGCAGCTTAATGGGAGGTGCCAATCAGCCCCAGCATTTT,CASSLMGGANQPQHF,-,-,15,TRBJ1-5,TRBV7-3
TGTGCCAGCAGTGGCGGGGTGATCCAAGAGACCCAGTACTTC,CASSGGVIQETQYF,-,-,14,TRBJ2-5,TRBV9
TGCGCCAGCAGCCTGGGACAGGGTGACTATGGCTACACCTTC,CASSLGQGDYGYTF,TRBD1,-,14,TRBJ1-2,TRBV4-3
TGCGCCAGCAGCTTTGGAGACAGGGCCCACGAGCAGTACTTC,CASSFGDRAHEQYF,TRBD1,-,14,TRBJ2-7,TRBV5-1
TGTGCCAGCTCACCGACAGGGCTTGGCACACGCCAGCCCCAGCATTTT,CASSPTGLGTRQPQHF,TRBD1,-,16,TRBJ1-5,TRBV18
TGTGCCAGCTCACCACCGTTGGCGGGGAAGGATGAGCAGTTCTTC,CASSPPLAGKDEQFF,-,few,15,TRBJ2-1,TRBV18
TGTGCCAGCAGCTCCGGGGGGAGGATTCTCACCTTC,CASSSGGRILTF,-,-,12,TRBJ1-2,TRBV11-3
TGCGCCAGCAGCCAACCGGACAGGCCAAACTCTGGAAACACCATATATTTT,CASSQPDRPNSGNTIYF,TRBD1,-,17,TRBJ1-3,TRBV4-3
TGTGCCAGCAGCTTGGGTGAGCGGTCGGGAGAAAAACTGTTTTTT,CASSLGERSGEKLFF,-,-,15,TRBJ1-4,TRBV5-4
TGTGCCTGGAGTGTACTTGAGGGGGCAGGCAATCAGTCCCAGCATTTT,CAWSVLEGAGNQSQHF,TRBD1,-,16,TRBJ1-5,TRBV30
TGTGCCAGCAGCCAAGATCGTGGGACAGGGGCGGGGGAGACCCAGTACTTC,CASSQDRGTGAGETQYF,TRBD1,-,17,TRBJ2-5,TRBV4-2
TGCGCCAGCAGCGAAGACAGCTATGGCTACACCTTC,CASSEDSYGYTF,-,few,12,TRBJ1-2,TRBV5-1
TGTGCCAGCCTCAGGATGTACACTGAAGCTTTCTTT,CASLRMYTEAFF,-,few,12,TRBJ1-1,TRBV6-1
TGTGCCAGCAGTATAGCCACAGATACGCAGTATTTT,CASSIATDTQYF,-,-,12,TRBJ2-3,TRBV9
TGTGCCAGCAGCTCGGACAGGGGAAATCACGAGCAGTACTTC,CASSSDRGNHEQYF,TRBD1,-,14,TRBJ2-7,TRBV7-6
TGCGCCAGCAGCTTGGATCTTGGGCTCGGGGCCAACGTCCTGACTTTC,CASSLDLGLGANVLTF,-,few,16,TRBJ2-6,TRBV5-1
TGTGCCAGCACAACGCCGGGACTAGGGGATTACAATGAGCAGTTCTTC,CASTTPGLGDYNEQFF,TRBD2,-,16,TRBJ2-1,TRBV7-9
TGTGCCACCAGCTCCGGGACAGGAAGCACAGATACGCAGTATTTT,CATSSGTGSTDTQYF,TRBD1,few,15,TRBJ2-3,TRBV15
TGTGCCTGGAGTGTCCAGGTCCAATATGGCTACACCTTC,CAWSVQVQYGYTF,-,-,13,TRBJ1-2,TRBV30
TGTGCCAGCAACCCCTCCGGGACAAGTCAATCTGGGGCCAACGTCCTGACTTTC,CASNPSGTSQSGANVLTF,-,-,18,TRBJ2-6,TRBV5-8
TGTGCCAGCAGCAGAACCCAGGGTACAGATACGCAGTATTTT,CASSRTQGTDTQYF,-,-,14,TRBJ2-3,TRBV7-9
TGCGCCAGCAGCTACCGGACTAGCGGGGGAAACAATGAGCAGTTCTTC,CASSYRTSGGNNEQFF,TRBD2,-,16,TRBJ2-1,TRBV5-1
TGTGCCAGCAGCCCGGAGACAGGGGCCCCGTATGGCTACACCTTC,CASSPETGAPYGYTF,TRBD1,few,15,TRBJ1-2,TRBV7-2
TGTGCCATCAGTTACCGGGACAGTTCCTACGAGCAGTACTTC,CAISYRDSSYEQYF,TRBD1,-,14,TRBJ2-7,TRBV10-3
TGTGCCTCCCCCGGGCAGGGGGCTTCTGACGAGCAGTACTTC,CASPGQGASDEQYF,TRBD1,-,14,TRBJ2-7,TRBV11-3
TGTGCCAGCAGCTTGGGGACACGAAGGACTGAAGCTTTCTTT,CASSLGTRRTEAFF,-,few,14,TRBJ1-1,TRBV7-6
TGTGCCAGTAAAGTAACAGTCAATCAGCCCCAGCATTTT,CASKVTVNQPQHF,-,-,13,TRBJ1-5,TRBV6-6
TGTGCCAGCAGTGAAGACGTCTGGCTCAACATTCAGTACTTC,CASSEDVWLNIQYF,-,-,14,TRBJ2-4,TRBV6-1
TGTGCCAGCAGTGAACCCCCCAGGGACAGGGGGCGTTGGAATTCACCCCTCCACTTT,CASSEPPRDRGRWNSPLHF,TRBD1,-,19,TRBJ1-6,TRBV6-1
TGTGCCAGCAGTTTATCCTCGGGACAGGGGCAAAACATTCAGTACTTC,CASSLSSGQGQNIQYF,TRBD1,-,16,TRBJ2-4,TRBV27
TGTGCCAGTAGTTGGCCCGGCGGAAGGTCACCCCTCCACTTT,CASSWPGGRSPLHF,-,-,14,TRBJ1-6,TRBV19
TGTGCCAGCAGCCAAACTGATAGAGGGGGACATCAGCCCCAGCATTTT,CASSQTDRGGHQPQHF,-,few,16,TRBJ1-5,TRBV4-2
TGTGCCTGGAGTGTTAGCGGGCACAATGAGCAGTTCTTC,CAWSVSGHNEQFF,TRBD2,-,13,TRBJ2-1,TRBV30
TGTGCCATCAGTGAGTCGTGGGAGGCCAAAAACATTCAGTACTTC,CAISESWEAKNIQYF,-,-,15,TRBJ2-4,TRBV10-3
TGTGCCAGCAGGGGACAGGGGAACCGCGAGCAGTACTTC,CASRGQGNREQYF,TRBD1,-,13,TRBJ2-7,TRBV6-5
TGTGCCAGCGGGACAGGGATCACAGATACGCAGTATTTT,CASGTGITDTQYF,TRBD1,-,13,TRBJ2-3,TRBV7-2
TGTGCCAGCAGCCAGGACAGTTACGAGCAGTACTTC,CASSQDSYEQYF,-,few,12,TRBJ2-7,TRBV6-6
TGCGCCAGCAGGCAGACTAGCGGGGGTAATGCCGGGGAGCTGTTTTTT,CASRQTSGGNAGELFF,TRBD2,few,16,TRBJ2-2,TRBV5-1
TGTGCCAGCAGCCCCTATGGACAGGGAAACACTGAAGCTTTCTTT,CASSPYGQGNTEAFF,TRBD1,few,15,TRBJ1-1,TRBV6-1
TGTGCCAGCAGCACCCGGGACAGGGAAGCCACAGATACGCAGTATTTT,CASSTRDREATDTQYF,TRBD1,few,16,TRBJ2-3,TRBV7-9
TGTGCCAGCAGCGAGGGAGCCCAGGGGCGAACAGATACGCAGTATTTT,CASSEGAQGRTDTQYF,-,few,16,TRBJ2-3,TRBV7-6
TGTGCCAGCAGCAAAGCGCTGACAAGGACTAGCGGGGCCCAAGAGACCCAGTACTTC,CASSKALTRTSGAQETQYF,-,-,19,TRBJ2-5,TRBV21-1
TGTGCCAGCAGCTTCGGGGTGACTAACTATGGCTACACCTTC,CASSFGVTNYGYTF,-,few,14,TRBJ1-2,TRBV7-2
TGTGCCAGCAGCTTAAGGGGAAATAATTCACCCCTCCACTTT,CASSLRGNNSPLHF,-,many,14,TRBJ1-6,TRBV11-2